Sequencing of this TCR beta chain was carried out in a study of early T cells in non-severe SARS-CoV-2 infection. In the study overall: Alpha and beta chains were unpaired, from unsorted whole-blood bulk RNA.

Unique molecular identifiers were attached to individual cDNA molecules. TCRdb itself ran the 5' RACE reads through MiXCR, one entry per CDR3 protein. Of about 49,000 distinct CDR3 sequences listed, approximately 12% are singletons. Germline V gene data show CDR1 as SQVTM and CDR2 as ANQGSEA. Trimming pared 7 bases from V and 5 bases from J, leaving 16 bases between. CDR3 length: 13 amino acids. Details on this clonotype: The antigen is not known.

General observations from the study: Anti-spike CD8 responses were favored in VDJdb matching, and private and CD4 specificities were missed.

Sequencing input: whole blood. The TCR was taken from an adult who was a healthcare worker with PCR-confirmed SARS-CoV-2 infection or an uninfected control (not recorded which). The chain recombines TRBV29-1 with TRBJ2-3; possibly TRBD1 for D (6 bases). The CDR3 nucleotides read TGCAGCGCCGACAGGTTCTTGGTAGATACGCAGTATTTT. It yields the protein CSADRFLVDTQYF.